This TCR beta chain was sequenced during a study of blood T cell repertoires in COVID-19. Overall study: T cells, B-cell-depleted T cells, or PBMCs supplied cDNA or gDNA.

Cohorts were assigned according to the clinical history that participants reported. How the authors handled the data: By means of reference gene primer amplification, nucleated cell counts were estimated. Assay used: immunoSEQ multiplex PCR; TCRdb lists only in-frame clones, some missing. V and J calls and clone size are those listed in that table; D and trimming were worked out from the DNA. The sample lists about 140,000 clones, about four fifths seen once, with 5% to 7% in the top ten. V shed 3 bases and J 1 base; nucleotides not matched to a gene: 5. CDR3 size: 15 residues. Germline V gives CDR1 SGHTA, CDR2 FQGNSA.

The sequenced material came from PBMCs or T cells enriched from blood (not recorded which). V is TRBV7-2 and J is TRBJ1-1; TRBD1 agrees at 7 bases. The sequence came from a middle-aged man with acute COVID-19. CDR3 amino acids: CASSFGDRSNTEAFF. DNA for the CDR3: TGTGCCAGCAGCTTTGGGGACAGATCGAACACTGAAGCTTTCTTT.